The clone carrying this T cell receptor beta chain was detected ten times or more. Germline CDR1 is SQVTM and CDR2 is ANQGSEA. J gave up 3 bases and V 4 bases, and 9 bases lay outside the gene matches. The CDR3 is 15 residues long. This sample is drawn from a study of regulatory T cells in long-lasting Graves disease. Time point in this sample: newly diagnosed GD, antithyroid drugs for less than 3 months. TCR sequences were obtained from RNA taken from PBMCs. The TCR beta library used iRepertoire HTBI primers with Arm-PCR amplification of CDR3. TCRdb re-derived calls from the multiplex PCR reads in MiXCR, one entry per CDR3 protein. The data contain roughly 500,000 distinct CDR3 sequences, about 14% of them singletons. In addition, the sample was reused for a study of T cells in Graves' hyperthyroidism and ophthalmopathy.

Sequencing was performed on peripheral blood mononuclear cells (PBMCs), taken at new diagnosis, from a patient treated with antithyroid drugs. The clonotype comes from a man younger than 45 with Graves disease. The rearrangement links TRBV29-1 to TRBJ2-7, with TRBD2 matching over 10 bases. The DNA of the CDR3 is TGCAGCGTTGTCGGCTTACTAGCGGGGTACTACGAGCAGTACTTC. It is translated as CSVVGLLAGYYEQYF.